This TCR beta chain is drawn from a study of cytomegalovirus exposure and HLA in healthy donors. PCR was performed using 60 Vbeta and 13 Jbeta primers. Repertoires were generated with immunoSEQ multiplex PCR, while TCRdb's copy carries only in-frame clones and drops some. The sample lists approximately 68,000 clones, roughly 80% occurring once. The CDR3 covers 15 residues. V lost 3 bases and J lost 5; bases outside the gene matches: 10. The V gene's germline CDR1 is SGHRS and CDR2 YFSETQ. This receptor was taken from a woman aged 25 to 39 in good health and CMV-seropositive. Material for sequencing was PBMCs. This chain uses TRBV5-1 with TRBJ2-5; the match to TRBD2 covers 7 bases. Here the CDR3 reads CASSSAGGSFETQYF. The CDR3, as DNA: TGCGCCAGCAGCTCTGCTGGCGGGAGTTTCGAGACCCAGTACTTC.